The source of this T cell receptor (beta chain) is a study of blood T cells in healthy people across ages. Study-level results: Observed TCR beta diversity per million T cells went down as age went up. This fall followed a roughly linear course with age. The diversity estimates, figures obtained from one million T cells, were considered underestimates.

Through a sample-barcoded 5' primer and a J-beta primer mix, a second PCR was run for roughly 6 to 11 cycles. Unique molecular identifiers of 12 random nucleotides labeled each cDNA. One entry per CDR3 protein, called by TCRdb with MiXCR from the 5' RACE reads. Here the sample spans some 1.5 million distinct CDR3 sequences, 42% being singletons. Only one count was recorded for this clonotype. The antigen is undetermined. The CDR3 totals 13 residues. Deletions cut 4 bases from V and 13 bases from J, with 17 bases between. Germline CDR1 reads MGHDK; CDR2 reads SYGVNS. The sample providers were healthy Caucasian people from Russia, aged roughly 6 to 90.

The source material was blood. The chain combines TRBV25-1 with TRBJ2-1; D tentatively reads TRBD1 or TRBD2 (5 bases each). The TCR comes from a woman between 18 and 29 years old in good health. CDR3 protein: CASSVTGTLLQFF. The CDR3 DNA follows: TGTGCCAGCAGTGTAACCGGGACGCTTCTACAGTTCTTC. Variable domain in full (rest from reference TRBV25-1 and TRBJ2-1): EADIYQTPRYLVIGTGKKITLECSQTMGHDKMYWYQQDPGMELHLIHYSYGVNSTEKGDLSSESTVSRIRTEHFPLTLESARPSHTSQYLCASSVTGTLLQFFGPGTRLTVL.